This section outlines one TCR beta chain sequence together with its context. What antigen it recognizes has not been identified. No base qualities exist here, and no much larger clone lies one base off it. RNA was extracted with the RNeasy kit and about 0.5 to 1 ug was reverse transcribed using random hexamers. TCR beta CDR3 regions were amplified with the immunoSEQ multiplex PCR assay covering 54 Vbeta and 13 Jbeta segments. PCR amplification bias was corrected using a synthetic template baseline for primer optimization and computational correction. In the paper's pipeline: Reads were assigned to V, D and J genes according to IMGT and analyzed in immunoSEQ Analyzer, with only productive sequences retained. Clonality was calculated as one minus the Shannon entropy normalized by log2 of the number of productive unique sequences. For each patient and control, public and private clones were evaluated within the 100 most prevalent clones. A clone was defined as Susac-specific if it was absent from the healthy and MS cohorts, from some 1,100 published viral clones and from other ImmuneACCESS disease sequences. Through fastp at Q25 and MiXCR, TCRdb rebuilt clones from the public reads, retaining in-frame beta chains. Records with the same CDR3 protein are collapsed into one entry carrying the most frequent genes and DNA. The V and J calls were determined by TCRdb, not by the authors. The sample yields some 140,000 distinct CDR3 sequences; 80% were counted once. The ten top clones hold more than 0.5% of the sample.

The record originates from a study of CD8 T cells in Susac syndrome (dated by TCRdb to the late 2010s). About the study as a whole: The study used repertoire sequencing to test whether antigen drove CD8+ T cell activation and differentiation in Susac syndrome. The study compared CD8+ T cell repertoire clonality among 12 healthy donors, about 14 Susac syndrome patients and 15 multiple sclerosis patients.

CDR1 and CDR2 are drawn from the germline V gene: SGHDT, YYEEEE. The germline ends are 13 bases apart after V is trimmed by 4 bases and J by 2 bases. Spanning cysteine to phenylalanine, the CDR3 consists of 14 amino acids. This entry keeps only the CDR3 DNA: 42 bases, framed from base 1. What the authors observed across the whole study: The study acknowledged that relatively few individuals were included in the TCR sequencing and HLA analysis.

High-throughput TCR beta sequencing profiled peripheral blood CD8+ and CD4+ T cells from healthy donors, Susac syndrome patients and multiple sclerosis patients. The multiple sclerosis controls were treatment-naive patients who had stable or active relapsing-remitting disease and met the revised McDonald criteria. Bulk CD8+ and CD4+ T cells were purified by magnetic negative isolation, whereas CD8+ TEMRA cells were enriched by FACS. Blood was collected in EDTA tubes and processed within 24 hours, with PBMCs isolated through density gradient centrifugation. PBMCs intended for TCR sequencing were frozen in liquid nitrogen and were later thawed in a 37 degrees C water bath. Purity of sorted or isolated CD4+, CD8+ and CD8+ TEMRA cells was at least 90%.

Input material: CD8+ T cells from PBMCs. The TCR originated in a human donor with multiple sclerosis. The rearranged segments are TRBV5-6 and TRBJ2-7; the D element might be TRBD1 or TRBD2, as each aligns at 5 bases. The CDR3 sequence is CASSPRDLAYEQYF. The DNA reads TGTGCCAGCAGCCCCCGGGACCTCGCCTACGAGCAGTACTTC.